This T cell receptor (beta chain) is drawn from a study of T cell repertoires in cytomegalovirus infection. Study information: In public TCR beta signatures, there were indications of both CMV infection and matching HLA type. Study-wide results and limits: CMV-specific TCR beta clonotypes restricted by HLA-C were the ones dominating the ex vivo response. Pooled public TCR beta family frequency picked out CMV carriers with the relevant HLA.

Using its own MiXCR run on the reads, TCRdb lists one record per CDR3 protein. The sample has roughly 640,000 distinct CDR3 sequences; 24% are singletons. Comments on this clonotype: Its antigen remains unidentified.

CDR3 length: 12 residues. Germline CDR1 is SEHNR and CDR2 is FQNEAQ (reference sequence). Trimming pared 1 base from V and 6 bases from J, leaving 6 bases between. This TCR derives from a human donor in good health (CMV status not recorded). Some clones in this sample may be carry-over from other donors' samples. The sample taken for sequencing was CD8+ T cells from PBMCs. The rearrangement uses TRBV7-9 and TRBJ2-5; D gene uncertain. CDR3 protein: CASSLEMKTQYF. The CDR3 DNA follows: TGTGCCAGCAGCTTAGAAATGAAGACCCAGTACTTC.